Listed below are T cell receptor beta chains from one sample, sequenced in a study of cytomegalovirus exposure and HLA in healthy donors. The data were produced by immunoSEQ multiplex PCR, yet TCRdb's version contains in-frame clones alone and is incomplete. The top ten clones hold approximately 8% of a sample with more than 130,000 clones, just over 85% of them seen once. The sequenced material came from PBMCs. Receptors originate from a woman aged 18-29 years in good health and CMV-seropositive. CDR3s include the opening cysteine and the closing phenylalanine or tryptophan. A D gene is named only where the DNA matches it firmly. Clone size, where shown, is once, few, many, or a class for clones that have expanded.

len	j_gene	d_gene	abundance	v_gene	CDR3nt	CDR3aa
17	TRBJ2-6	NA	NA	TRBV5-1	TGCGCCAGCAGCGCAGGGGTTAGAAGCTCTGGGGCCAACGTCCTGACTTTC	CASSAGVRSSGANVLTF
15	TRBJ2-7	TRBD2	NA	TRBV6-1	TGTGCCAGCAGTGACGTGGGACTAGCGGACTACGAGCAGTACTTC	CASSDVGLADYEQYF
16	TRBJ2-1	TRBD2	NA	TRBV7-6	TGTGCCAGCAGCCTAGGTGGTGGGAGGGCCCTCGATGAGCAGTTCTTC	CASSLGGGRALDEQFF
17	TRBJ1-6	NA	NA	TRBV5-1	TGCGCCAGCAGCGTAGTAACAGGAGTACGTGGTAATTCACCCCTCCACTTT	CASSVVTGVRGNSPLHF
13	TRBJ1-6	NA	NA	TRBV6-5	TGTGCCAGTGCTGACAGAGATAATTCACCCCTCCACTTT	CASADRDNSPLHF
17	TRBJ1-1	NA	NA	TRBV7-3	TGTGCCAGCAGCTCTACCTACAGGGTGGCCGGTCCGACTGAAGCTTTCTTT	CASSSTYRVAGPTEAFF
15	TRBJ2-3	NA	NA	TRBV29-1	TGCAGCGTTGAGGCTCGCGGAGGGCGCACAGATACGCAGTATTTT	CSVEARGGRTDTQYF
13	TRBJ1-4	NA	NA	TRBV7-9	TGTGCCAGCAGCACAACACCTAATGAAAAACTGTTTTTT	CASSTTPNEKLFF
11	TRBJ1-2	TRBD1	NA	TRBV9	TGTGCCAGTAACAGGGGCCATGGCTACACCTTC	CASNRGHGYTF
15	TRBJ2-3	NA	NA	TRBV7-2	TGTGCCAGCAGCTTAGAGGGACTCGCTACGGGGACGCAGTATTTT	CASSLEGLATGTQYF
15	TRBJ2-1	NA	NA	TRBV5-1	TGCGCCAGCAGCTTGGGAGCTGGGCAGTACAATGAGCAGTTCTTC	CASSLGAGQYNEQFF
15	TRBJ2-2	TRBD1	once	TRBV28	TGTGCCAGCAGGACCGACAGGGTGAGCACCGGGGAGCTGTTTTTT	CASRTDRVSTGELFF
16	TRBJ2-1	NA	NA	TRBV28	TGTGCCAGCAGTTTACACCGGAGCGGACCCTACAATGAGCAGTTCTTC	CASSLHRSGPYNEQFF
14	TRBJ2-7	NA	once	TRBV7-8	TGTGCCAGCAGCTACGACAGGAACTCCTACGAGCAGTACTTC	CASSYDRNSYEQYF
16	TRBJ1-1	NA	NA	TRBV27	TGTGCCAGCAGACGCCGCTACAGGGTTGGGAACACTGAAGCTTTCTTT	CASRRRYRVGNTEAFF
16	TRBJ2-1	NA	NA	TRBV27	TGTGCCAGCAGAGTACCCCCCGGCAGGGGAGTGGGTGAGCAGTTCTTC	CASRVPPGRGVGEQFF
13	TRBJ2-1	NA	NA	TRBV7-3	TGTGCCAGCACATCGGGGAGAGACAATGAGCAGTTCTTC	CASTSGRDNEQFF
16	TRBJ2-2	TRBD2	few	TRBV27	TGTGCCAGCAGTACAGCGGGAGCGGGGGGGCCAGGGGAGCTGTTTTTT	CASSTAGAGGPGELFF
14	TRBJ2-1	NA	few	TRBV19	TGTGCCAGTAGATCTAGGGGGGGTTACAATGAGCAGTTCTTC	CASRSRGGYNEQFF
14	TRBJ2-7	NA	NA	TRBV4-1	TGCGCCAGCGCTTCAAGGACAGCCTCCTACGAGCAGTACTTC	CASASRTASYEQYF
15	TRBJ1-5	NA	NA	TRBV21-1	TGTGCCAGCAGGCCAGGAACGAATGGCAATCAGCCCCAGCATTTT	CASRPGTNGNQPQHF
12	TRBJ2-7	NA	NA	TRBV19	TGTGCCAGTAGCGGGGGATTGAACGAGCAGTACTTC	CASSGGLNEQYF
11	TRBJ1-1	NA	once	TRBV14	TGTGCCAGCAGCCATTCACATTACGCTTTCTTT	CASSHSHYAFF
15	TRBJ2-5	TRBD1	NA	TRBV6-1	TGTGCCAGCAGGAGGACCGGGACAGGACAAGAGACCCAGTACTTC	CASRRTGTGQETQYF
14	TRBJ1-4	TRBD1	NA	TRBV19	TGTGCCAGTAGCCAAACAGGGGTCCATGAAAAACTGTTTTTT	CASSQTGVHEKLFF
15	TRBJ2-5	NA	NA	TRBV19	TGTGCCACCAAGTACGGCGGGGCCACTCAAGAGACCCAGTACTTC	CATKYGGATQETQYF
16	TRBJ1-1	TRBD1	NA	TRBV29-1	TGCAGCGTTGAACGGGGGACAGGGGTGGGCCGCCTAGGAGCTTTCTTT	CSVERGTGVGRLGAFF
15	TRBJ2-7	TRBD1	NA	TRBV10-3	TGTGCCATCAGGATGACAGGGTTTCGTGGCTACGAGCAGTACTTC	CAIRMTGFRGYEQYF
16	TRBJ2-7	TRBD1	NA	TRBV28	TGTGCCAGCAGTTCCTCACCGGGACAGGGGTCCTACGAGCAGTACTTC	CASSSSPGQGSYEQYF
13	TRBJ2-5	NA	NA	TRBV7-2	TGTGCCAGCAGCTTAATCCCCCGGGAGACCCAGTACTTC	CASSLIPRETQYF
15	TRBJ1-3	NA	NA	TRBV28	TGTGCCAGCAGTTTGCGACTCCGCTCTGGAAACACCATATATTTT	CASSLRLRSGNTIYF
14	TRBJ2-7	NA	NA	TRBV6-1	TGTGCCACTATTACGGACGGGGACTCCTACGAGCAGTACTTC	CATITDGDSYEQYF
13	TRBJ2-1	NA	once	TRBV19	TGTGCCAGTAGTACGGACAGATACAATGAGCAGTTCTTC	CASSTDRYNEQFF
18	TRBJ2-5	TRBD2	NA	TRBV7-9	TGTGCCAGCAGCTCGGAAAGGACTAGCGGGGGGGCCCGGGAGACCCAGTACTTC	CASSSERTSGGARETQYF
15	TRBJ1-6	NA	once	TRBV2	TGTGCCAGCAGCTCAGACTCCCAAATTAATTCACCCCTCCACTTT	CASSSDSQINSPLHF
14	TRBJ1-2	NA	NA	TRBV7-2	TGTGCCAGCAGCTCCCAGGGAGGAGACTATGGCTACACCTTC	CASSSQGGDYGYTF
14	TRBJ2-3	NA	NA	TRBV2	TGTGCCAGCACTGAGCATCTCTACACAGATACGCAGTATTTT	CASTEHLYTDTQYF
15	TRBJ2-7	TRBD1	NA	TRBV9	TGTGCCAGCAGCCCCTCCGGGACAGGGGACTACGAGCAGTACTTC	CASSPSGTGDYEQYF
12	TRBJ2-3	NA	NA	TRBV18	TGTGCCAGCTCACCGGGACACCAAACGCAGTATTTT	CASSPGHQTQYF
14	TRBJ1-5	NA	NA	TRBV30	TGTGCCTGGAGTTACAGGGTGAGCAATCAGCCCCAGCATTTT	CAWSYRVSNQPQHF
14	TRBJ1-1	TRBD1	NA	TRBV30	TGTGCCTGGAACCTGGGACAGGTGAACACTGAAGCTTTCTTT	CAWNLGQVNTEAFF
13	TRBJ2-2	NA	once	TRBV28	TGTGCCAGTAGTACAGGGTACACGGGGGAGCTGTTTTTT	CASSTGYTGELFF
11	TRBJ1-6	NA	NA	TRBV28	TGTGCCAGCAGCGCGGATTCACCCCTCCACTTT	CASSADSPLHF
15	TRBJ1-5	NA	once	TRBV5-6	TGTGCCAGCAGCTTCGGGTGGAGGAGCAATCAGCCCCAGCATTTT	CASSFGWRSNQPQHF
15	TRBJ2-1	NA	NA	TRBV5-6	TGTGCCAGCAGCTTGGCAGGGCCCCTCCAGGGTGAGCAGTTCTTC	CASSLAGPLQGEQFF
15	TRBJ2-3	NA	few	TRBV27	TGTGCCAGCAGCTCTACGACTAGAGGGACAGATACGCAGTATTTT	CASSSTTRGTDTQYF
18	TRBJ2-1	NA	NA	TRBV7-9	TGTGCCAGCAGCTCGGCAGGGGGACTCTCCCCCCCCTACAATGAGCAGTTCTTC	CASSSAGGLSPPYNEQFF
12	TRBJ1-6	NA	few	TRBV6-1	TGTGCCAGCAGGCAGGGAAATTCACCCCTCCACTTT	CASRQGNSPLHF
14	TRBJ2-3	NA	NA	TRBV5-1	TGCGCCAGCAGCGCTACTAATCCCACAGATACGCAGTATTTT	CASSATNPTDTQYF
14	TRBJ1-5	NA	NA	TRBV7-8	TGTGCCAGCAGCGCGTCGTCGGTGAATCAGCCCCAGCATTTT	CASSASSVNQPQHF
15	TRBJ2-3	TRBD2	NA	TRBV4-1	TGCGCCAGCAGCCGTCGGGACTATAGCACAGATACGCAGTATTTT	CASSRRDYSTDTQYF